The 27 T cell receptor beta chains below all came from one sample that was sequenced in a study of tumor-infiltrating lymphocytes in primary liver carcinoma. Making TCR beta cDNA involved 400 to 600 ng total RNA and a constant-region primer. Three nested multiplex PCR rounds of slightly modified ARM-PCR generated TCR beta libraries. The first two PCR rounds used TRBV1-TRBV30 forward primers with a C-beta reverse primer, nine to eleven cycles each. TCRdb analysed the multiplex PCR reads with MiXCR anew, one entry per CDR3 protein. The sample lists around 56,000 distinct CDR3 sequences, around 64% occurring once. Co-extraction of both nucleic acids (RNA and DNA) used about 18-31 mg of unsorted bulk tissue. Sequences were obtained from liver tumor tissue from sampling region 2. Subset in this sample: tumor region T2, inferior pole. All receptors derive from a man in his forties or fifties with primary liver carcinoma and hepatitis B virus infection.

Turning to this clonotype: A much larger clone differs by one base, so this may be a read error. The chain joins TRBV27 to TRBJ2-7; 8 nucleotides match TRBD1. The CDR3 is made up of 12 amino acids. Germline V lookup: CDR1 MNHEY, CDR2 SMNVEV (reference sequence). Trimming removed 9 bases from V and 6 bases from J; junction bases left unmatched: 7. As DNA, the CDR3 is TGTGCCAGGAGCCCGGACAGGGTCGAGCAGTACTTC. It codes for CARSPDRVEQYF.

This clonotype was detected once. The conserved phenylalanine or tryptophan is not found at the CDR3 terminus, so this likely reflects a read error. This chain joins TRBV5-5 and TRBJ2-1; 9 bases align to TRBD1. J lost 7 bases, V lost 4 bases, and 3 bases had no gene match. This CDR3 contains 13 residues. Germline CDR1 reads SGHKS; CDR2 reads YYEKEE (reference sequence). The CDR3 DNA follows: TGTGCCAGCAGCCTCGACAGGGGGAATGAGCAGTTCTCC. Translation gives CASSLDRGNEQFS.

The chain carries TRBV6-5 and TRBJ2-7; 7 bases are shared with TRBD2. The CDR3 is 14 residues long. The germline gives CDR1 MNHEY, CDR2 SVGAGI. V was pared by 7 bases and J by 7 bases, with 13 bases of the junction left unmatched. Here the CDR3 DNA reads TGTGCCAGCACCATAAAGGCGGGAGCGGGGGAGCAGTACTTC. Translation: CASTIKAGAGEQYF.

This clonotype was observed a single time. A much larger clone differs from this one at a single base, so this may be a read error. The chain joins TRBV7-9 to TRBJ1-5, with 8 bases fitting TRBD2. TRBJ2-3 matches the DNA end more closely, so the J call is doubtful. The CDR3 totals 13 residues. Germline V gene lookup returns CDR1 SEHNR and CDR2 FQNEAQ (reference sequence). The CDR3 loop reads CASSREGNQPQYF. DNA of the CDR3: TGTGCCAGCAGCCGGGAGGGCAATCAGCCCCAGTATTTT.

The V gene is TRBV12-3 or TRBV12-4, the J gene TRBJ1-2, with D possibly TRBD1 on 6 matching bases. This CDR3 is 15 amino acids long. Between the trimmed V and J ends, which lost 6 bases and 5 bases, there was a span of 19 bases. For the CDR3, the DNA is TGTGCCAGCAGCTCGGGGACATGGGGAGGGTATGGCTACACCTTC. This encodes CASSSGTWGGYGYTF.

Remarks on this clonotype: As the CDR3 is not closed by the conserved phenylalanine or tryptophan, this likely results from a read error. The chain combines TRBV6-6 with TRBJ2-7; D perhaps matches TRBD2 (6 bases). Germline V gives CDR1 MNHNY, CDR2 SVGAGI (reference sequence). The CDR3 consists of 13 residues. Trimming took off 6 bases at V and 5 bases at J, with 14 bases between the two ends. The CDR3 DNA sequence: TGTGCCAGCAGCTCCGGGAGTGATAACGAGCAGTACCTC. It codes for CASSSGSDNEQYL.

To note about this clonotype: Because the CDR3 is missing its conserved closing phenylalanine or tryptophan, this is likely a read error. The CDR3 coding sequence is TGTGCCAGCAGCACCTACCCGGGGATCGAAGAGACCCAGTACTAC. Its protein product is CASSTYPGIEETQYY. The chain employs TRBV12-3 or TRBV12-4 and TRBJ2-5; a possible D gene is TRBD2 (5 bases). Trimming removed 6 bases from V and 3 bases from J, with 17 bases in between. There are 15 residues in the CDR3.

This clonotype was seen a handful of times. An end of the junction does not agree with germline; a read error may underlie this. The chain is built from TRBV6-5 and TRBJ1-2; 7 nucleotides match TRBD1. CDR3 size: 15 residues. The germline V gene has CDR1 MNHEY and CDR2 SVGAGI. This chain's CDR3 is CASSRPSTGSYGYIF. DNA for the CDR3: TGTGCCAGCAGTCGACCCTCGACAGGGAGCTATGGCTACATCTTC.

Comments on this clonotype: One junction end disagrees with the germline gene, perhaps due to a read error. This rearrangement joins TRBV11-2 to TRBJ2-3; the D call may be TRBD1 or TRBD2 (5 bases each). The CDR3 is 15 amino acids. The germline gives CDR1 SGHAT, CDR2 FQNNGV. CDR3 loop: CTSSIPRGATDMQYF. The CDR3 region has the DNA TGTACCAGCAGCATACCGAGAGGGGCGACAGATATGCAGTATTTT.

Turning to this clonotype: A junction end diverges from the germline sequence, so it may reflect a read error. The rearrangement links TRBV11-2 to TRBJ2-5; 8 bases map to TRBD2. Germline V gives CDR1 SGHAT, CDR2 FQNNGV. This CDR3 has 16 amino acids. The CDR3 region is CANSRTLGGGRETQYF. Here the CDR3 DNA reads TGTGCCAACAGCCGAACTCTTGGCGGGGGGAGAGAGACCCAGTACTTC.

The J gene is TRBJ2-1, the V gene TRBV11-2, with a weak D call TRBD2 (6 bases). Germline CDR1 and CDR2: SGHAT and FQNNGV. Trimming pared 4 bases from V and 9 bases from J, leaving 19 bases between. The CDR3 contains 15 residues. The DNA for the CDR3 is TGTGCCAGCAGCTCCCTGCTGGAGGGATTGGGTGAGCAGTTCTTC. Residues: CASSSLLEGLGEQFF. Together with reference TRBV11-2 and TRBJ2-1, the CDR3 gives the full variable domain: EAGVAQSPRYKIIEKRQSVAFWCNPISGHATLYWYQQILGQGPKLLIQFQNNGVVDDSQLPKDRFSAERLKGVDSTLKIQPAKLEDSAVYLCASSSLLEGLGEQFFGPGTRLTVL.

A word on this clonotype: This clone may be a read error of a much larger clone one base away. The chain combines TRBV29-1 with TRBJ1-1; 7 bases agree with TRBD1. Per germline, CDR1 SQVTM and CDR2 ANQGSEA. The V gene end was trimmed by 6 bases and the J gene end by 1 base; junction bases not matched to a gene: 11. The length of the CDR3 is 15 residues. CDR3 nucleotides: TGCAGCGTCAACAGGGGTTGGGGAACGAACACTGAAGCTTTCTTT. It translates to CSVNRGWGTNTEAFF.

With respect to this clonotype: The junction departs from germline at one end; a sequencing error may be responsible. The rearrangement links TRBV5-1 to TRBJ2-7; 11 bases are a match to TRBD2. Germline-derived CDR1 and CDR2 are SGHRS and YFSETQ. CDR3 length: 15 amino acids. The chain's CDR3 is CVSSLTSGSSYEQYF. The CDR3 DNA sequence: TGCGTCAGCAGCCTTACTAGCGGGAGCTCCTACGAGCAGTACTTC.

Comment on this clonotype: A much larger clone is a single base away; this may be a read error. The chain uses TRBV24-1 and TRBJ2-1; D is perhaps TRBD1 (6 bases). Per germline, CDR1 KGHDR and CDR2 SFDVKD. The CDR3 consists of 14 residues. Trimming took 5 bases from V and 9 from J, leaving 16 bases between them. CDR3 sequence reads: CATSGPSRDIEQFF. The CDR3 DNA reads TGTGCCACCAGTGGCCCCTCTCGGGACATTGAGCAGTTCTTC.

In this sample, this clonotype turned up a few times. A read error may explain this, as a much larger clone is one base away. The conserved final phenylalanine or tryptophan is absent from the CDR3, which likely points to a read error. The CDR3 DNA reads as TGTGCCAGCAGTCTTTGGACAGGGATGAAAGCTGGGGCCAACGTCCTGACTCTC. Translating gives CASSLWTGMKAGANVLTL. The rearrangement joins TRBV6-5 to TRBJ2-6; 8 positions agree with TRBD1. Germline V gene sequence: CDR1 MNHEY, CDR2 SVGAGI. J gave up 2 bases and V 5 bases, and 11 bases lay outside the gene matches. There are 18 residues in the CDR3.

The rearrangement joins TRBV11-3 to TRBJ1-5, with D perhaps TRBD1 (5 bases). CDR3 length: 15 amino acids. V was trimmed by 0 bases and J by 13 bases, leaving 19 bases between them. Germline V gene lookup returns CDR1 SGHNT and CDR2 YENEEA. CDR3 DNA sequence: TGTGCCAGCAGCTTAGATCTGGGGGTGGCTCAGCATCAGCATTTT. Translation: CASSLDLGVAQHQHF. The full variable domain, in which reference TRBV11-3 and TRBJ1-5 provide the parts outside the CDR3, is EAGVVQSPRYKIIEKKQPVAFWCNPISGHNTLYWYLQNLGQGPELLIRYENEEAVDDSQLPKDRFSAERLKGVDSTLKIQPAELGDSAVYLCASSLDLGVAQHQHFGDGTRLSIL.

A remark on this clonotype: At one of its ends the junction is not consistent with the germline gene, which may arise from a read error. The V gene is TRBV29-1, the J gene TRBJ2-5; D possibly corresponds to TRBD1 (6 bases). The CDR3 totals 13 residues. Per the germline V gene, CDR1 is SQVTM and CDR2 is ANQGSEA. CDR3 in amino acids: CSGLTQGMETRCF. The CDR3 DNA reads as TGCAGTGGACTCACCCAGGGGATGGAGACCCGGTGCTTC.

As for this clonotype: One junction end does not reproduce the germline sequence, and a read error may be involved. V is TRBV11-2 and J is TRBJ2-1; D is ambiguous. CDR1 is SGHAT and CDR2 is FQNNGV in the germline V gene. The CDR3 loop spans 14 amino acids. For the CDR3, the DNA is TGTGCCAGCAGCTTATACCGGCTAGTTAGTGACCAATTGTTC. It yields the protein CASSLYRLVSDQLF.

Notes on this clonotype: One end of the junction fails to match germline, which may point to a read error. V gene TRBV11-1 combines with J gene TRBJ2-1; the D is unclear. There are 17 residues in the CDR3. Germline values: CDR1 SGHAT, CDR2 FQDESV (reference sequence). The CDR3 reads CASTIGPGLHSYNGQCF. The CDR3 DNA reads TGTGCCAGCACCATCGGGCCTGGGTTACACTCCTACAATGGGCAGTGCTTC.

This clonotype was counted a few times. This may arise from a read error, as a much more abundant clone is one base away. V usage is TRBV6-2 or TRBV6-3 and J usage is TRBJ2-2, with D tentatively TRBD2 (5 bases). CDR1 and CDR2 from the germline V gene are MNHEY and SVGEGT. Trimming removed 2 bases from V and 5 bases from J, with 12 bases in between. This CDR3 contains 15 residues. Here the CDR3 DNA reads TGTGCCAGCAGTTACGAGGGTTGGGTAACCGGGGAGCTGTTTTTT. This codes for CASSYEGWVTGELFF.

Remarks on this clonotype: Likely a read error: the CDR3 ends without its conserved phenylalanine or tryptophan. The CDR3 loop reads CDSSIPTGATHTQYS. CDR3 bases: TGTGACAGCAGCATACCGACAGGGGCGACACATACGCAGTATTCT. The chain couples TRBV11-2 to TRBJ2-3; 8 positions match TRBD1. This CDR3 spans 15 amino acids. CDR1 is SGHAT and CDR2 is FQNNGV in the germline V gene.

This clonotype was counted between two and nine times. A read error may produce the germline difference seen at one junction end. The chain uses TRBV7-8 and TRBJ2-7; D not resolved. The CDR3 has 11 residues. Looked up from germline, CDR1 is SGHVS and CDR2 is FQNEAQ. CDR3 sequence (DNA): TGTGCCAGCAGCTTATCATACGAGCGGTACTTC. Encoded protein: CASSLSYERYF.

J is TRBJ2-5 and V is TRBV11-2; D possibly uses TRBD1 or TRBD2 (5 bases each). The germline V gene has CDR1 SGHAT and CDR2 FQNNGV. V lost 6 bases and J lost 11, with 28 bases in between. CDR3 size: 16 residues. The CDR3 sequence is CASSQTPGEGKEAQYF. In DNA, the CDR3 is TGTGCCAGCAGTCAAACTCCTGGCGAGGGGAAAGAGGCTCAGTACTTC.

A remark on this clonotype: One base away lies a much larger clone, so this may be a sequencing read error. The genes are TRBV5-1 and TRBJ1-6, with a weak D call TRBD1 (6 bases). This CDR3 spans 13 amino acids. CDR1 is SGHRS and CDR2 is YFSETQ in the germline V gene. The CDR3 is CASSLQGLSHLHF. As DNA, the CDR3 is TGCGCCAGCAGCTTGCAGGGGTTATCACACCTCCACTTT.

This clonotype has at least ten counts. This chain's CDR3 is CASLSGTSGSHEQFF. CDR3 nucleotides: TGTGCCAGCCTATCGGGAACTAGCGGGAGTCATGAGCAGTTCTTC. This chain uses TRBV25-1 with TRBJ2-1; 11 bases align to TRBD2. The ends lost 8 bases at V and 8 bases at J; junction bases unmatched: 11. This CDR3 contains 15 residues. In germline, CDR1 is MGHDK, CDR2 SYGVNS.

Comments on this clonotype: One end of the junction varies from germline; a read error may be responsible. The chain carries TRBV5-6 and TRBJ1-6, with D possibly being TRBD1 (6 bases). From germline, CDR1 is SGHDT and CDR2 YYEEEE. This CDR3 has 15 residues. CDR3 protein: CASSLVGQRNSPLRF. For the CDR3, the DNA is TGTGCTAGCAGCTTGGTTGGACAGCGCAATTCACCCCTCCGCTTT. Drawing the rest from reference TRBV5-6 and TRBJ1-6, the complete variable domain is DAGVTQSPTHLIKTRGQQVTLRCSPKSGHDTVSWYQQALGQGPQFIFQYYEEEERQRGNFPDRFSGHQFPNYSSELNVNALLLGDSALYLCASSLVGQRNSPLRFGNGTRLTVT.

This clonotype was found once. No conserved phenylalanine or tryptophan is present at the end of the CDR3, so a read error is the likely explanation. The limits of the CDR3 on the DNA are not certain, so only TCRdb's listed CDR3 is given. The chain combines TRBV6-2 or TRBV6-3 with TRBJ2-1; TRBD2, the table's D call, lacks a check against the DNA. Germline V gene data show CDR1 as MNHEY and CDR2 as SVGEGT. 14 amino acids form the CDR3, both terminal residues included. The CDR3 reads CASSTGTSGRAVFL.